The sequence of this T cell receptor beta chain was determined in a study of CDR3 diversity in severe acne. Looked up from germline, CDR1 is SGHRS and CDR2 is YFSETQ. The V and J ends lost 2 bases and 3 bases, in that order; junction bases with no gene match: 14. CDR3 length equals 19 residues. TCRdb reprocessed the PCR reads via MiXCR and lists one record per CDR3 protein. The sample lists about 90,000 distinct CDR3 sequences, 45% to 55% occurring once. This receptor was identified in a male donor in good health, serving as a control. The sequenced sample consisted of blood. The V call is TRBV5-1, the J call TRBJ2-6; TRBD1 aligns across 7 bases. CDR3 DNA sequence: TGCGCCAGCAGCTTAAGGGGGCAGGCTTTATCGGTTGGGGCCAACGTCCTGACTTTC. Its protein product is CASSLRGQALSVGANVLTF.